This note documents a single T cell receptor (beta chain) sequence. Its cognate antigen is unknown. These data originate in a study of post-analysis software for immune sequencing data. V was shortened by 2 bases and J by 3 bases, with 13 bases between the two germline ends. This CDR3 is 15 amino acids long. Per the germline V gene, CDR1 is MNHEY and CDR2 is SVGEGT. Study-wide results and caveats: Roughly five TRBV segments were significantly more frequent in patients than in controls. TRBV5-6, TRBV5-1 and TRBV20-1 were among these segments.

Libraries were made from TCR beta cDNA, and they carried unique molecular identifiers. TCRdb re-analysed the PCR reads in MiXCR, keeping a single row per CDR3 protein. The repertoire holds a few hundred thousand distinct CDR3 sequences, with 30% to 45% as singletons. This TCR came from a girl aged 2 to 10 with multiple sclerosis. V and J are TRBV6-2 or TRBV6-3 and TRBJ1-2; D remains unclear. The specimen sequenced was blood. CDR3 in DNA: TGTGCCAGCAGTTACCCTTGGGCCACCGACTATGGCTACACCTTC. The encoded protein is CASSYPWATDYGYTF.